The clone carrying this T cell receptor (beta chain) was found once. This sample was included in a study of long-term antiretroviral therapy in people with HIV. Survey level was the resolution at which the v3.0 immunoSEQ assay ran. Produced via immunoSEQ multiplex PCR; TCRdb's table is partial and in-frame only. This table holds roughly 38,000 clones, roughly four fifths found once. The CDR3 is made up of 14 amino acids. V lost 1 base to trimming and J lost 3 bases, with 10 bases between them. CDR1 and CDR2 from the germline V gene are SGHVS and FQNEAQ. This receptor was identified in a man younger than 30 with HIV. The V call is TRBV7-8, the J call TRBJ2-7, with D possibly matching TRBD2 (5 bases). This material consisted of unsorted PBMCs, taken 0.3 years after starting antiretroviral therapy. In DNA form, the CDR3 reads TGTGCCAGCAGCTTAGGCGGGTTAAGCTACGAGCAGTACTTC. It encodes CASSLGGLSYEQYF.